These 21 T cell receptor beta chains were sequenced from one sample in a study of beta chain features in type 1 diabetes. Every isolated RNA sample was fully reverse transcribed, so sequencing captured expressed TCRB transcripts. The assay was immunoSEQ multiplex PCR, and TCRdb's table has in-frame clones only and misses some. This sample has about 180,000 clones; 10% to 15% occur once, and the top ten carry approximately 0.62%. Sequences were obtained from central memory CD4+ T cells from blood. The receptor set was obtained from a woman aged 18-29 years in good health.

With respect to this clone: Relative to the germline gene, one junction end is altered; a read error may explain this. This rearrangement joins TRBV7-7 to TRBJ2-1; TRBD2 agrees at 13 bases. CDR1 is SSHAT, CDR2 FNYEAQ, per germline (reference sequence). The CDR3 spans 17 residues. Written as DNA, the CDR3 is TGTGCTAGCAGCCTTAACTCCGGGACTAGCGGGATTGGTGAGCAGTTCTTC. Encoded protein: CASSLNSGTSGIGEQFF.

This chain connects TRBV29-1 to TRBJ2-1; D remains ambiguous. V dropped 7 bases and J dropped 3 bases, with 10 bases sitting between them. The CDR3 has 12 amino acids. The germline CDR1 and CDR2 sequences are SQVTM and ANQGSEA. CDR3 bases: TGCAGCGCCTATGCGCTCTACAATGAGCAGTTCTTC. Translated, it gives CSAYALYNEQFF.

This clone has only a few counts. The V and J genes are TRBV2 and TRBJ2-5, with TRBD1 matching over 8 bases. Germline values: CDR1 SNHLY, CDR2 FYNNEI. The length of the CDR3 is 16 residues. V was pared by 4 bases and J by 4 bases, with 11 bases of the junction left unmatched. The CDR3 is CASSGTLVRGLETQYF. The CDR3 DNA reads TGTGCCAGCAGTGGTACGCTGGTCAGGGGGCTAGAGACCCAGTACTTC.

This sequence joins TRBV28 and TRBJ2-2, with D perhaps TRBD1 (6 bases). The length of the CDR3 is 14 residues. Germline-derived CDR1 and CDR2 are MDHEN and SYDVKM. Trimming took 7 bases from V and 6 from J, leaving 15 bases between them. The CDR3 loop is CASISGAESGELFF. As DNA, the CDR3 is TGTGCCAGCATCTCAGGGGCGGAATCCGGGGAGCTGTTTTTT.

The chain has TRBV18 and TRBJ1-1; D may be TRBD1 (5 bases). V was clipped by 9 bases and J by 1 base, with 12 bases between them. The CDR3 runs to 13 residues. The germline CDR1 and CDR2 sequences are KGHSH and LQKENI. The CDR3 DNA sequence: TGTGCCAGTGTAACTGGACAGAACACTGAAGCTTTCTTT. Protein: CASVTGQNTEAFF.

The rearrangement links TRBV29-1 to TRBJ1-2, with 7 bases lining up with TRBD1. The germline V gene encodes CDR1 SQVTM and CDR2 ANQGSEA. The CDR3 is 10 amino acids. J lost 7 bases, V lost 5 bases, and 1 base had no gene match. The CDR3 sequence is CSVRDSGYTF. The DNA of the CDR3 is TGCAGCGTTCGGGACAGTGGCTACACCTTC.

This clone has more than one count but fewer than ten. The V gene is TRBV5-4, the J gene TRBJ2-1, with 7 bases identical to TRBD2. CDR1 SGHNT and CDR2 YYREEE come from the germline V gene (reference sequence). The CDR3 extends over 15 amino acids. J lost 2 bases, V lost 6 bases, and 8 bases had no gene match. The CDR3 DNA is TGTGCCAGCACCGCCTCTAGCGGCACCTACAATGAGCAGTTCTTC. Protein product: CASTASSGTYNEQFF.

This clone has only a few counts. The CDR3 DNA reads as TGCGCCAGTTCCGGGACATCCTACGAGCAGTACTTC. This encodes CASSGTSYEQYF. The chain combines TRBV5-1 with TRBJ2-7; D is perhaps TRBD1 (6 bases). V shed 8 bases and J shed 1 base, with 10 bases lying between them. From germline, CDR1 is SGHRS and CDR2 YFSETQ. The length of the CDR3 is 12 residues.

This clone was found a few times. This chain links TRBV6-5 with TRBJ2-7; tentative D call: TRBD2 (5 bases). This CDR3 comprises 14 residues. The V end was cut by 2 bases, the J end by 3 bases, with 11 bases between. In germline, CDR1 is MNHEY, CDR2 SVGAGI. In DNA, the CDR3 is TGTGCCAGCAGTTACCTAGAGGGAAGCTACGAGCAGTACTTC. It codes for CASSYLEGSYEQYF.

This clone was observed a few times. The genes are TRBV30 and TRBJ2-3; D is unresolved. CDR1 and CDR2 from the germline V gene are GTSNPN and SVGIG (reference sequence). The CDR3 spans 13 residues. The ends were cut back, 2 bases at V and 3 bases at J, with 9 bases in the middle. The CDR3 DNA follows: TGTGCCTGGAGTCACGGGTCGACAGATACGCAGTATTTT. Its protein product is CAWSHGSTDTQYF.

This clone was observed a few times. The chain couples TRBV6-6 to TRBJ2-3; 9 bases are a match to TRBD1. Germline trimming cut 4 bases from V and 3 bases from J; bases unmatched to any gene: 5. The length of the CDR3 is 15 residues. Germline CDR1 MNHNY, CDR2 SVGAGI (reference sequence). The CDR3 nucleotides are TGTGCCAGCAGTTCGATTGGACAGGGGACAGATACGCAGTATTTT. It is translated as CASSSIGQGTDTQYF.

The chain carries TRBV2 and TRBJ2-2; tentatively, D is TRBD2 (6 bases). The CDR3 runs 14 residues. In germline, CDR1 is SNHLY, CDR2 FYNNEI. V gave up 7 bases and J gave up 3 bases, with 12 bases separating them. The CDR3 sequence: CASIGGLYTGELFF. The CDR3 coding sequence is TGTGCCAGCATTGGGGGACTCTACACCGGGGAGCTGTTTTTT.

This clone occurred a few times. The V call is TRBV29-1, the J call TRBJ1-5; 9 bases are shared with TRBD1. Germline V lookup: CDR1 SQVTM, CDR2 ANQGSEA. V lost 7 bases, J lost 5 bases, and 9 bases stayed unmatched. This CDR3 has 14 amino acids. The DNA for the CDR3 is TGCAGCGCCTGGACAGGGGAGGACCATCAGCCCCAGCATTTT. The encoded protein is CSAWTGEDHQPQHF. The whole variable domain, filled in from reference TRBV29-1 and TRBJ1-5, reads SAVISQKPSRDICQRGTSLTIQCQVDSQVTMMFWYRQQPGQSLTLIATANQGSEATYESGFVIDKFPISRPNLTFSTLTVSNMSPEDSSIYLCSAWTGEDHQPQHFGDGTRLSIL.

V gene TRBV18 combines with J gene TRBJ2-1, with 12 bases lining up with TRBD2. Trimming at V came to 3 bases and at J to 4 bases, leaving 10 bases not matched to a gene. Germline assignment: CDR1 KGHSH and CDR2 LQKENI. The CDR3 is 18 amino acids. Here the CDR3 reads CASSPATSGSGGYNEQFF. In nucleotides, the CDR3 is TGTGCCAGCTCACCCGCGACTAGCGGGAGTGGTGGGTACAATGAGCAGTTCTTC.

This clone was observed a handful of times. This chain connects TRBV6-6 to TRBJ2-2; D unresolved. The CDR3 length is 14 residues. V lost 5 bases and J lost 1, with 8 bases in between. Germline CDR1 reads MNHNY; CDR2 reads SVGAGI (reference sequence). The CDR3 sequence is CASSGRWNTGELFF. CDR3 bases: TGTGCCAGCAGTGGTCGGTGGAACACCGGGGAGCTGTTTTTT.

This rearrangement joins TRBV29-1 to TRBJ2-4, with D possibly TRBD2 on 6 matching bases. Trimming left V 2 bases short and J 0 bases short, with 11 bases between. The CDR3 is 15 residues long. In germline, CDR1 is SQVTM, CDR2 ANQGSEA. The DNA for the CDR3 is TGCAGCGTTGAAATAGTGGGGGGAGCCAAAAACATTCAGTACTTC. Amino acid sequence: CSVEIVGGAKNIQYF.

V is TRBV13 and J is TRBJ2-7, with 7 positions matching TRBD1. V gave up 2 bases and J gave up 3 bases; unmatched junction bases: 4. The CDR3 has 14 residues. The germline V gene encodes CDR1 PRHDT and CDR2 FYEKMQ (reference sequence). The CDR3 region has the DNA TGTGCCAGCAGCTTAAGGGGACAGATCTACGAGCAGTACTTC. Translated, it gives CASSLRGQIYEQYF.

This clone was picked up many times. This chain connects TRBV29-1 to TRBJ2-7; the D gene is possibly TRBD1 (5 bases). V was shortened by 5 bases and J by 5 bases, with 10 bases between the two germline ends. The CDR3 totals 11 residues. Germline assignment: CDR1 SQVTM and CDR2 ANQGSEA. The CDR3 is CSVQGGNEQYF. The CDR3, as DNA: TGCAGCGTTCAGGGTGGAAACGAGCAGTACTTC.

The rearrangement joins TRBV28 to TRBJ1-1, with 8 bases matching TRBD1. CDR3 length: 17 residues. The J segment lost 4 bases and the V segment lost 4 bases, leaving 14 bases of the junction unmatched. CDR1 MDHEN and CDR2 SYDVKM come from the germline V gene. The CDR3 DNA reads as TGTGCCAGCAGTTCTACAGGGGGAGGGCTTCGAGGCACTGAAGCTTTCTTT. Its protein product is CASSSTGGGLRGTEAFF.

The rearrangement joins TRBV10-3 to TRBJ1-5; no definite D call. The germline gives CDR1 ENHRY, CDR2 SYGVKD. CDR3 size: 16 residues. V was clipped by 0 bases and J by 1 base, with 10 bases between them. For the CDR3, the DNA is TGTGCCATCAGTGAGTCAGGAGGTGAAAGCAATCAGCCCCAGCATTTT. Translation gives CAISESGGESNQPQHF.

In this sample, this clone turned up a few times. The chain has TRBV5-8 and TRBJ2-1, with 10 bases that match TRBD2. The V gene end was trimmed by 3 bases and the J gene end by 7 bases; junction bases not matched to a gene: 13. Germline CDR1 reads SGHTS; CDR2 reads YDEGEE. The CDR3 length is 17 residues. DNA of the CDR3: TGTGCCAGCAGCTCCGCGGGGGCTAGCGGGAGTATAAATGAGCAGTTCTTC. Its translation is CASSSAGASGSINEQFF.